The 22 T cell receptor beta chains below all came from one sample that was sequenced in a study of blood T cell repertoires in COVID-19. Using immunoSEQ multiplex PCR, the repertoire was profiled, and TCRdb retains in-frame clones only, with some absent. The table includes 210,000 or so clones, roughly 80% detected once. Source material: peripheral blood. The receptor set was obtained from a woman of 80 years or more with acute or convalescent COVID-19.

In this sample, this clone turned up a few times. This sequence joins TRBV3-1 (or the pseudogene TRBV3-2) and TRBJ2-2; D possibly corresponds to TRBD1 (6 bases). The CDR3 runs to 15 residues. The V end was cut by 4 bases, the J end by 4 bases, with 13 bases between. Germline V gene data show CDR1 as LGHDT and CDR2 as YNNKEL (reference sequence). This CDR3 is CASSRDTRSTGELFF. The CDR3 DNA sequence: TGTGCCAGCAGCCGGGACACACGAAGCACCGGGGAGCTGTTTTTT.

V gene TRBV2 combines with J gene TRBJ1-5; no firm D call. CDR3 length: 13 residues. Per the germline V gene, CDR1 is SNHLY and CDR2 is FYNNEI. V dropped 7 bases and J dropped 3 bases, with 10 bases sitting between them. CDR3 sequence reads: CASNHRNNQPQHF. The CDR3, as DNA: TGTGCCAGCAATCACAGAAACAATCAGCCCCAGCATTTT.

This clone appeared once. The chain couples TRBV21-1 to TRBJ1-2; the D call TRBD1 from the table was never checked on the DNA. TRBV21-1 is annotated as a pseudogene. This CDR3 spans 15 amino acids. The CDR3 region is CASSNRDRESYGYTF. The CDR3 nucleotides are TGTGCCAGCAGCAACCGGGACAGGGAGTCCTATGGCTACACCTTC.

This clone came up once. The genes are TRBV27 and TRBJ1-6, with D unclear. CDR3 length: 16 amino acids. The V end lost 5 bases, the J end lost 4 bases, and 15 bases lay between the germline ends. The V gene's germline CDR1 is MNHEY and CDR2 SMNVEV (reference sequence). The CDR3 region has the DNA TGTGCCAGCAGTCTCAAACCCCTCAGATATAATTCACCCCTCCACTTT. Translating it yields CASSLKPLRYNSPLHF.

The J gene is TRBJ2-7, the V gene TRBV6-9, with TRBD2 matching over 13 bases. With V trimmed by 0 bases and J by 4 bases, 3 bases remained unmatched. The germline CDR1 and CDR2 sequences are MNHGY and SVAAGI. CDR3 length: 16 residues. The CDR3 loop is CASSYSGLAGVYEQYF. The CDR3 DNA sequence: TGTGCCAGCAGTTATTCCGGACTAGCGGGAGTGTACGAGCAGTACTTC.

The chain joins TRBV7-2 to TRBJ2-5; the match to TRBD1 covers 8 bases. The length of the CDR3 is 13 residues. V trimming: 8 bases; J trimming: 10 bases; junction bases outside the gene matches: 12. Germline V lookup: CDR1 SGHTA, CDR2 FQGNSA. The DNA for the CDR3 is TGTGCCAGCCAGCCTTTGACAGGGGCTATCCAGTACTTC. This translates into CASQPLTGAIQYF.

The V gene is TRBV6-1, the J gene TRBJ2-3; 8 bases match TRBD1. The germline gives CDR1 MNHNS, CDR2 SASEGT. The CDR3 has 17 residues. J gave up 1 base and V 0 bases, and 6 bases lay outside the gene matches. CDR3 nucleotide sequence: TGTGCCAGCAGTGAAGCGGCAGGGGGCCTCGGCACAGATACGCAGTATTTT. Translating it yields CASSEAAGGLGTDTQYF.

The V gene is TRBV7-6, the J gene TRBJ2-1; TRBD1 matches 7 bases. The length of the CDR3 is 15 residues. Germline loops: CDR1 SGHVS, CDR2 FNYEAQ. The ends lost 1 base at V and 7 bases at J; junction bases unmatched: 7. CDR3 amino acids: CASSLGEGGRNEQFF. The DNA of the CDR3 is TGTGCCAGCAGCTTAGGGGAAGGGGGCAGAAATGAGCAGTTCTTC.

The gene calls are TRBV18 and TRBJ1-4; D ambiguous. This CDR3 spans 15 amino acids. V lost 2 bases and J lost 8, with 15 bases in between. In germline, CDR1 is KGHSH, CDR2 LQKENI. Here the CDR3 reads CASSPAGEKMEKLFF. CDR3 bases: TGTGCCAGCTCACCAGCCGGGGAGAAGATGGAAAAACTGTTTTTT.

The chain employs TRBV27 and TRBJ1-1, with 10 bases identical to TRBD1. The germline V gene has CDR1 MNHEY and CDR2 SMNVEV (reference sequence). The CDR3 length is 12 residues. With 7 bases clipped from V and 12 bases from J, the junction kept 8 bases outside the gene matches. CDR3 amino acids: CASTSTGGVPFF. CDR3 coding DNA: TGTGCCAGCACCTCGACAGGGGGCGTCCCTTTCTTT.

V usage is TRBV24-1 and J usage is TRBJ1-1, with D hard to call. Germline CDR1 is KGHDR and CDR2 is SFDVKD. The CDR3 sequence is 11 residues long. Trimming took 9 bases from V and 5 from J, leaving 9 bases between them. The CDR3, as DNA: TGTGCCACCCGGGGAGTTACTGAAGCTTTCTTT. Protein: CATRGVTEAFF.

This clone was seen only once. V and J are TRBV7-9 and TRBJ1-4; 10 bases align to TRBD1. Germline CDR1 is SEHNR and CDR2 is FQNEAQ (reference sequence). The J segment lost 8 bases and the V segment lost 6 bases, leaving 6 bases of the junction unmatched. CDR3 length: 14 amino acids. CDR3 in amino acids: CASRSGTGVEKLFF. DNA for the CDR3: TGTGCCAGCAGGTCCGGGACAGGGGTCGAAAAACTGTTTTTT. The full variable domain, completed using reference TRBV7-9 and TRBJ1-4, is DTGVSQNPRHKITKRGQNVTFRCDPISEHNRLYWYRQTLGQGPEFLTYFQNEAQLEKSRLLSDRFSAERPKGSFSTLEIQRTEQGDSAMYLCASRSGTGVEKLFFGSGTQLSVL.

This clone was observed a few times. This chain joins TRBV29-1 and TRBJ2-1; tentatively, D is TRBD1 (5 bases). The CDR3 has 14 amino acids. The germline V and J ends were trimmed by 5 bases and 4 bases, with 15 bases remaining between them. Germline values: CDR1 SQVTM, CDR2 ANQGSEA. CDR3 DNA: TGCAGCGTTCCCGGCCTGGGGCAGTACAATGAGCAGTTCTTC. The encoded protein is CSVPGLGQYNEQFF.

The rearrangement joins TRBV5-8 to TRBJ2-7, with D maybe TRBD1 (7 bases). V shed 3 bases and J shed 2 bases, with 12 bases lying between them. The CDR3 contains 14 residues. Germline CDR1 and CDR2: SGHTS and YDEGEE. For the CDR3, the DNA is TGTGCCAGCAGCTGGGGGGACAGCCCCTACGAGCAGTACTTC. It codes for CASSWGDSPYEQYF.

The V gene is TRBV19, the J gene TRBJ2-2; TRBD1 is a possible D gene (5 bases). The CDR3 totals 14 residues. Germline V gene sequence: CDR1 LNHDA, CDR2 SQIVND (reference sequence). The germline V and J ends were trimmed by 7 bases and 6 bases, with 15 bases remaining between them. CDR3 sequence (DNA): TGTGCCAGTAAATATCAGGGCGAATCCGGGGAGCTGTTTTTT. Protein product: CASKYQGESGELFF.

The chain uses TRBV7-2 and TRBJ2-1; D is perhaps TRBD2 (5 bases). From germline, CDR1 is SGHTA and CDR2 FQGNSA. V dropped 3 bases and J dropped 4 bases, with 16 bases sitting between them. This CDR3 contains 16 residues. CDR3 nucleotides: TGTGCCAGCAGCTTCCCTAAGGAGCGGAGATACAATGAGCAGTTCTTC. Its protein is CASSFPKERRYNEQFF.

The rearrangement joins TRBV5-1 to TRBJ1-2; TRBD1 matches at 12 bases. The length of the CDR3 is 16 residues. Germline V gene data show CDR1 as SGHRS and CDR2 as YFSETQ. The V and J ends lost 4 bases and 3 bases, in that order; junction bases with no gene match: 7. CDR3 protein: CASSQMGQGADYGYTF. Here the CDR3 DNA reads TGCGCCAGCAGCCAAATGGGACAGGGGGCTGACTATGGCTACACCTTC.

This clone was seen a few times. The V gene is TRBV29-1, the J gene TRBJ1-5; 11 positions agree with TRBD1. Per the germline V gene, CDR1 is SQVTM and CDR2 is ANQGSEA. The J segment lost 3 bases and the V segment lost 4 bases, leaving 2 bases of the junction unmatched. The CDR3 covers 14 residues. CDR3 DNA: TGCAGCGTTGTCGGACAGGGGGCCAATCAGCCCCAGCATTTT. Amino acid sequence: CSVVGQGANQPQHF.

Only one count was recorded for this clone. J is TRBJ2-7 and V is TRBV30; D is undetermined. Per the germline V gene, CDR1 is GTSNPN and CDR2 is SVGIG (reference sequence). The length of the CDR3 is 16 residues. The ends were cut back, 2 bases at V and 0 bases at J, with 17 bases in the middle. The CDR3 reads CAWSLRGAPVSYEQYF. DNA for the CDR3: TGTGCCTGGAGTCTCCGCGGCGCACCTGTCTCCTACGAGCAGTACTTC.

The chain links TRBV5-8 to TRBJ2-3; TRBD2 matches at 10 bases. V shed 1 base and J 4 bases; nucleotides not matched to a gene: 6. The CDR3 sequence is 16 residues long. The V gene's germline CDR1 is SGHTS and CDR2 YDEGEE. The CDR3 reads CASSLRIAGGSDTQYF. CDR3 coding DNA: TGTGCCAGCAGCTTGAGGATAGCGGGGGGTTCAGATACGCAGTATTTT.

This rearrangement joins TRBV12-5 to TRBJ2-5; 11 bases line up with TRBD2. Germline loops: CDR1 LGHNT, CDR2 FRNRAP. CDR3 length: 14 residues. After removal of 6 bases from V and 4 bases from J, the junction contained 4 bases not matched to a gene. The CDR3 DNA sequence: TGTGCTAGTGGGAGTAGCGGGGGGGCAGAGACCCAGTACTTC. Translating gives CASGSSGGAETQYF.

In this sample, this clone turned up a few times. The V and J genes are TRBV3-1 (or the pseudogene TRBV3-2) and TRBJ1-3, with a tentative D call TRBD1 (6 bases). Germline-derived CDR1 and CDR2 are LGHDT and YNNKEL (reference sequence). Trimming took 1 base from V and 4 from J, leaving 11 bases between them. CDR3 length equals 15 residues. The CDR3 DNA reads as TGTGCCAGCAGCCAAGGACCAGGGGACGGAAACACCATATATTTT. Protein product: CASSQGPGDGNTIYF.